This record looks at one T cell receptor beta chain sequence and its context. Its specificity is not known. Libraries were prepared by immunoSEQ multiplex PCR; TCRdb keeps only in-frame clonotypes and omits some of them. The sample comprises roughly 130,000 clones, about 92% of which are singletons, and 1.5% to 2% rests with the top ten. The record originates from a study of T cell responses to AZD1222 COVID-19 vaccine. Findings of the study overall: Along spike, vaccine-associated CD4 TCRs were found throughout, with dominance at 160-218 and 743-854. At study baseline, merely six AZD1222 recipients were seropositive. Two doses of AZD1222 preceded a rise in Spike-specific TCR breadth and depth. Clonal diversity may have been underestimated in mostly white British donors.

The germline CDR1 and CDR2 sequences are MNHNY and SVGAGI (reference sequence). Trimming shortened V by 6 bases and J by 10 bases, and 16 bases separated the two germline ends. The CDR3 runs to 14 residues. The receptor comes from an adult in good health. J is TRBJ1-6 and V is TRBV6-6; perhaps TRBD1 as D (5 bases). Material: peripheral blood, obtained on day 0 of AZD1222 vaccination. This chain's CDR3 is CASRPGPRMSPLHF. In DNA form, the CDR3 reads TGTGCCAGCAGGCCGGGACCTAGGATGTCACCCCTCCACTTT.